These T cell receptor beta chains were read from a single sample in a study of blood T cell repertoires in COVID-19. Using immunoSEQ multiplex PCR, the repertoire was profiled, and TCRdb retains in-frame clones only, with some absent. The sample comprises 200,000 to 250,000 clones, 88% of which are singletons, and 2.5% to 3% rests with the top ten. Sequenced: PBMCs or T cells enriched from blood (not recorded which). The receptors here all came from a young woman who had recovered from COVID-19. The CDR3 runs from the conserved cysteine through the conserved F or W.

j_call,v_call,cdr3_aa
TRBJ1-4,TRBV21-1,CASSKDHTGGEGKLFF
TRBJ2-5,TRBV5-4,CASSLGGSQETQYF
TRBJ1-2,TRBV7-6,CASSLEMTGSYGYTF
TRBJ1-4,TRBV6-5,CASSSEGVGEKLFF
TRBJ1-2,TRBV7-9,CASSSNRIANYGYTF
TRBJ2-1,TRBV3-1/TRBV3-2,CASSPKTQDDEQFF
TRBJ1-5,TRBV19,CASSKIGPQHF
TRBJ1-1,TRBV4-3,CASSQVRVNTEAFF
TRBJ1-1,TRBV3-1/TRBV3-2,CASTLQGKMNTEAFF
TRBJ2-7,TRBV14,CASSQTALAGPYEQYF
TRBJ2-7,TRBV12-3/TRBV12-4,CASSLRDFYEQYF
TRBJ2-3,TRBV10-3,CAISGTGRSTDTQYF
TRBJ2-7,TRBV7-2,CASSLPGGGGYEQYF
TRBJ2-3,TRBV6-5,CASNLGSSTDTQYF
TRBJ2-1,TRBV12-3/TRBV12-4,CASTSGTSNEQFF
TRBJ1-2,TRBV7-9,CASSLSTANYGYTF
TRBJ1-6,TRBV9,CASRGQNSPLHF
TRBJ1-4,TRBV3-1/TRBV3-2,CASSLTLGINEKLFF
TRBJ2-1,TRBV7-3,CASSPTRDEQFF
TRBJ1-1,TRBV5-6,CASSLGHLTEAFF
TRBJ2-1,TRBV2,CASSGLAAEDEQFF
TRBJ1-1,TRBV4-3,CASSQETTGDTEAFF
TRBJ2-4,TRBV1,CTSSGLAGGNGIAKNIQYF
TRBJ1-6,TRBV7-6,CASSLVGGSSYNSPLHF
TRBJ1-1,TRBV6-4,CASSDSPDRGGTEAFF
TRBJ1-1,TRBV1,CTSTPDRFLTEAFF
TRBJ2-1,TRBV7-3,CASGTGTGVYNEQFF
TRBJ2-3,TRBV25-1,CASSPQGGGAGSTDTQYF
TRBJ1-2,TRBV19,CASSIQGNYGYTF
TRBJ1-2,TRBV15,CATSRDTSIYGYTF
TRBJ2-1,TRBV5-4,CASSSRLAGGNEQFF
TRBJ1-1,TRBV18,CASSKGGNTEAFF
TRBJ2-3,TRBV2,CASSLAGGSTQYF
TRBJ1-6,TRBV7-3,CASSPTGANSPLHF
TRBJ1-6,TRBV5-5,CASSLVVRPNSPLHF
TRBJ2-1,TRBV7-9,CASSLTVTSLFF
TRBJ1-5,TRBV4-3,CASSLGQGNNQPQHF
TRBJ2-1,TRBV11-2,CASSPVNEQFF
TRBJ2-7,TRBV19,CASSMTGKGYEQYF
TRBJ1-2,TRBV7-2,CASSLARGAVGYTF
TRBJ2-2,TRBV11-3,CASSFLAGGTNTGELFF
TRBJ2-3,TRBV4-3,CASSQDNSRGTDTQYF
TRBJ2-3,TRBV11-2,CASREGAGKNTDTQYF
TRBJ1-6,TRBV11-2,CASSPGWYNSPLHF
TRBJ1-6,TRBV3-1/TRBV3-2,CASSPGTGVLSPLHF
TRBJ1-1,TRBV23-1,CASSQSRGKNTEAFF
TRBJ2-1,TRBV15,CATSREAGKDEQFF
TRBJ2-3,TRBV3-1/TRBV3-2,CASSPPGQGFGTDTQYF
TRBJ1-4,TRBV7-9,CASSSGVEKLFF
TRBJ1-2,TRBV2,CASRVGGRGYTF
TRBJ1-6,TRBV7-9,CASREGAGRYNSPLHF
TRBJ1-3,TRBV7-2,CASSLKSGQGNTIYF
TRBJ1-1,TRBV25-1,CASTKTGTNAEAFF
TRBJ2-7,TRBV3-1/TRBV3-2,CASSSATVSYEQYF
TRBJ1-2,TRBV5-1,CASSDRDSGTYGYTF
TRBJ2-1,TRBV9,CASSPRDTLIGDEQFF
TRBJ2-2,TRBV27,CASSRDETGELFF
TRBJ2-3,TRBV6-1,CASSELAGGQNTQYF
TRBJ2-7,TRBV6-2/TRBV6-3,CASSPGQETYEQYF